The present TCR beta chain was sequenced within a study of low-dose radiotherapy and immunotherapy resistance in tumors. Across the study: Doses of 0.5 Gy per fraction every 2 weeks, totaling 6.5 Gy, went to Cohort 1.

Stated time point: before trial treatment. The donors, trial participants, received nivolumab, ipilimumab, aspirin, low-dose cyclophosphamide and low-dose radiotherapy. This clonotype was counted ten times or more. Alpha and beta chains were covered, as first-strand cDNA relied on TRAV- and TRBV-specific primers. Both a constant-region primer and a V-primer adapter served to amplify TCRs across roughly 20 PCR cycles. TCRdb itself ran the reads through MiXCR, one entry per CDR3 protein. The table lists 80,000 to 90,000 distinct CDR3 sequences, 15% to 20% of them singletons. CDR3 length: 14 amino acids. V lost 2 bases and J 5 bases, leaving 11 bases between the germline ends. From germline, CDR1 is SGHRS and CDR2 YFSETQ.

The chain employs TRBV5-1 and TRBJ2-1, with D possibly being TRBD2 (5 bases). This sequence originates from a male donor with prostate cancer. The sequencing used PBMCs, collected before treatment. This CDR3 reads CASSLYGKNNEQFF. In DNA, the CDR3 is TGCGCCAGCAGCTTATACGGGAAGAACAATGAGCAGTTCTTC. The whole variable domain, filled in from reference TRBV5-1 and TRBJ2-1, reads KAGVTQTPRYLIKTRGQQVTLSCSPISGHRSVSWYQQTPGQGLQFLFEYFSETQRNKGNFPGRFSGRQFSNSRSEMNVSTLELGDSALYLCASSLYGKNNEQFFGPGTRLTVL.